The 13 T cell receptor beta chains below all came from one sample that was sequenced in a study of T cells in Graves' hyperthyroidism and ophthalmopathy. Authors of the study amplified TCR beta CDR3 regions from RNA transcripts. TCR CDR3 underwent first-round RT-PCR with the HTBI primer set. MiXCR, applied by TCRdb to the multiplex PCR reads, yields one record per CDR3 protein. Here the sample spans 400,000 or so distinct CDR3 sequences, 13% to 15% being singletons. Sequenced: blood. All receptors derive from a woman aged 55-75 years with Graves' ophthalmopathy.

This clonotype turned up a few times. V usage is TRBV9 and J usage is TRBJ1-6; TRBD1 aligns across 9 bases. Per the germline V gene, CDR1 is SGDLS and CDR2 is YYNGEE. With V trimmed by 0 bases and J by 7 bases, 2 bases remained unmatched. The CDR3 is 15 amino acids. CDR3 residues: CASSVGGTGNSPLHF. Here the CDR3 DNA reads TGTGCCAGCAGCGTAGGGGGGACAGGGAATTCACCCCTCCACTTT. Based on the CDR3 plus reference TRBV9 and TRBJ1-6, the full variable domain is DSGVTQTPKHLITATGQRVTLRCSPRSGDLSVYWYQQSLDQGLQFLIQYYNGEERAKGNILERFSAQQFPDLHSELNLSSLELGDSALYFCASSVGGTGNSPLHFGNGTRLTVT.

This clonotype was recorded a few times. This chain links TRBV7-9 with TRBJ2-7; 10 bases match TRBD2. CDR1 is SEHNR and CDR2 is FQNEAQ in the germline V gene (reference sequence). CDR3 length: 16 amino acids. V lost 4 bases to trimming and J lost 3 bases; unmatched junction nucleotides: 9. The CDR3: CASSYAASGSFYEQYF. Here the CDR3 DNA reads TGTGCCAGCAGCTACGCAGCTAGCGGGAGTTTCTACGAGCAGTACTTC.

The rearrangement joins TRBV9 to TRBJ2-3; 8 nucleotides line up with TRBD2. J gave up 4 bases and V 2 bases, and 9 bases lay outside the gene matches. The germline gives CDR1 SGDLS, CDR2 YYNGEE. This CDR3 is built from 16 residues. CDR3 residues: CASSVTSGRGADTQYF. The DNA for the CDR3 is TGTGCCAGCAGCGTTACTAGCGGCCGAGGCGCAGATACGCAGTATTTT.

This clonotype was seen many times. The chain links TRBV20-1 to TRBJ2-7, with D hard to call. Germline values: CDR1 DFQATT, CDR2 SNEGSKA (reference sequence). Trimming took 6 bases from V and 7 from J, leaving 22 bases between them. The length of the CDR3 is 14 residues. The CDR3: CSARRVLGSWEQYF. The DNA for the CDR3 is TGCAGTGCCCGAAGGGTCTTAGGGTCGTGGGAGCAGTACTTC.

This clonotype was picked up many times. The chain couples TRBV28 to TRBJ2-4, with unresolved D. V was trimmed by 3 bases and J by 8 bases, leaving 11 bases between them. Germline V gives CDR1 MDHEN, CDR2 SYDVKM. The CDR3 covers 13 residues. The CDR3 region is CASSLKVQDIQYF. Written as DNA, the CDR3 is TGTGCCAGCAGTTTGAAGGTTCAGGACATTCAGTACTTC.

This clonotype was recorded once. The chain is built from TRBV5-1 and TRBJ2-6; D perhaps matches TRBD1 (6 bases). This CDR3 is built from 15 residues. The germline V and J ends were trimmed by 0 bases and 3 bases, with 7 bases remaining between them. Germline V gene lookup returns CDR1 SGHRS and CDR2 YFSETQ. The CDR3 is CASSLDRVGANVLTF. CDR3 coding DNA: TGCGCCAGCAGCTTGGACAGGGTTGGGGCCAACGTCCTGACTTTC.

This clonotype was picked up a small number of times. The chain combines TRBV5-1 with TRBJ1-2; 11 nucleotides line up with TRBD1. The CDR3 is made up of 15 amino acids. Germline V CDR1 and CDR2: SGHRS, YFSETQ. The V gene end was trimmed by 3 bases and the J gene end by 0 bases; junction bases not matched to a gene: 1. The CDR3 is CASSWTGGANYGYTF. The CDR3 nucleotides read TGCGCCAGCAGCTGGACAGGGGGCGCTAACTATGGCTACACCTTC. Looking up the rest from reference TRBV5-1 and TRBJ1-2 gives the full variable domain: KAGVTQTPRYLIKTRGQQVTLSCSPISGHRSVSWYQQTPGQGLQFLFEYFSETQRNKGNFPGRFSGRQFSNSRSEMNVSTLELGDSALYLCASSWTGGANYGYTFGSGTRLTVV.

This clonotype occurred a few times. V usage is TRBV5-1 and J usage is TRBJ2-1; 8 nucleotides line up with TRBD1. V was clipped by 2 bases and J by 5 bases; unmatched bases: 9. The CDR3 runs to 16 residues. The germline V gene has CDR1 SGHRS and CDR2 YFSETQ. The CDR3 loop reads CASSFSPGQANNEQFF. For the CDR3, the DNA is TGCGCCAGCAGCTTTTCGCCGGGACAGGCAAACAATGAGCAGTTCTTC.

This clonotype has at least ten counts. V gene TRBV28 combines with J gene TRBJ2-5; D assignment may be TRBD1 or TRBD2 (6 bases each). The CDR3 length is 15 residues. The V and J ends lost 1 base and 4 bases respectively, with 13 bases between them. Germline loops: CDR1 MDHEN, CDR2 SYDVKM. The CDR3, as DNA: TGTGCCAGCAGTTTATCCCTCGGGGGCCGAGAGACCCAGTACTTC. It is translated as CASSLSLGGRETQYF.

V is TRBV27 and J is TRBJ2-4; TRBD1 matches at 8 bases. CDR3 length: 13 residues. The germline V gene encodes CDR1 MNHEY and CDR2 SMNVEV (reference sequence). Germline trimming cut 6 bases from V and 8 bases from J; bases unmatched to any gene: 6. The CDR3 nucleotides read TGTGCCAGCAGCTTTTCGGACAGGGACATTCAGTACTTC. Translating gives CASSFSDRDIQYF.

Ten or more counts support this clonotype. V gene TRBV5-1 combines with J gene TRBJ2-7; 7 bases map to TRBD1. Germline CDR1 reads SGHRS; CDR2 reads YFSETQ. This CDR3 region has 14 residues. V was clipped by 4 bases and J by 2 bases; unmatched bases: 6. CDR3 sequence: CASSKTGPTYEQYF. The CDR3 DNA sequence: TGCGCCAGCAGCAAGACAGGGCCTACCTACGAGCAGTACTTC.

The CDR3 sequence: CASSQQVGYGYTF. CDR3 nucleotides: TGTGCCAGCAGCCAACAAGTAGGCTATGGCTACACCTTC. The chain couples TRBV14 to TRBJ1-2; the D is unclear. The V end lost 2 bases, the J end lost 4 bases, and 8 bases lay between the germline ends. Germline V gene data show CDR1 as SGHDN and CDR2 as FVKESK. There are 13 residues in the CDR3.

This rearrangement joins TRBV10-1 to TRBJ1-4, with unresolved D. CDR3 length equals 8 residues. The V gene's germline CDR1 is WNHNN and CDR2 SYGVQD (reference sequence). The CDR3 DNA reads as TGCACCGTGGGAAAACTGTTTTTT. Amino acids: CTVGKLFF.